These T cell receptor beta chains were read from a single sample in a study of cytomegalovirus exposure and HLA in healthy donors. The method was immunoSEQ multiplex PCR; TCRdb's version includes in-frame clones alone and lacks a portion of them. The sample has fewer than 250,000 clones, 80% to 90% seen once. The sample taken for sequencing was PBMCs. The receptors derive from a man between 18 and 35 years old in good health and CMV-seronegative. Each CDR3 is given with its conserved first and last residue. D genes are given only for firm matches. Some rows mark clone size as missing; the rest say once, few, many or name a class of expanded clone.

v_call: TRBV7-9; clone_size: few; j_call: TRBJ1-6; d_call: .; cdr3_nt: TGTGCCAGCAGCTTAACTGGTTCCTATAATTCACCCCTCCACTTT; cdr3_aa: CASSLTGSYNSPLHF
v_call: TRBV27; clone_size: .; j_call: TRBJ2-7; d_call: TRBD1; cdr3_nt: TGTGCCAGCAGTTCCCGGACAGGGAGGGAGCAGTACTTC; cdr3_aa: CASSSRTGREQYF
v_call: TRBV7-2; clone_size: once; j_call: TRBJ2-7; d_call: TRBD2; cdr3_nt: TGTGCCAGCAGCTTCAACGGGAGGGAGCAGTACTTC; cdr3_aa: CASSFNGREQYF
v_call: TRBV9; clone_size: .; j_call: TRBJ1-6; d_call: .; cdr3_nt: TGTGCCAGCAGCCCGGGGACTTCGTTCTATAATTCACCCCTCCACTTT; cdr3_aa: CASSPGTSFYNSPLHF
v_call: TRBV5-1; clone_size: .; j_call: TRBJ2-7; d_call: .; cdr3_nt: TGCGCCAGCAGGGGGCAGGACGGTTCCTACGAGCAGTACTTC; cdr3_aa: CASRGQDGSYEQYF
v_call: TRBV9; clone_size: once; j_call: TRBJ2-4; d_call: .; cdr3_nt: TGTGCCAGCAGCGCGGGACATCGGGACGGAAACATTCAGTACTTC; cdr3_aa: CASSAGHRDGNIQYF
v_call: TRBV4-3; clone_size: .; j_call: TRBJ2-2; d_call: .; cdr3_nt: TGCGCCAGCAGCCAGAGGAGGGGAAGCACCGGGGAGCTGTTTTTT; cdr3_aa: CASSQRRGSTGELFF
v_call: TRBV28; clone_size: .; j_call: TRBJ1-2; d_call: TRBD1; cdr3_nt: TGTGCCAGCAGTATGGAGGGGGCGAATCGGGGTGGCTACACCTTC; cdr3_aa: CASSMEGANRGGYTF
v_call: TRBV9; clone_size: .; j_call: TRBJ2-7; d_call: .; cdr3_nt: TGTGCCAGCAGCGTGTCCCCCAGCTCCTACGAGCAGTACTTC; cdr3_aa: CASSVSPSSYEQYF
v_call: TRBV7-2; clone_size: .; j_call: TRBJ2-5; d_call: .; cdr3_nt: TGTGCCAGCAGGAGGGCTACGGAGACCCAGTACTTC; cdr3_aa: CASRRATETQYF
v_call: TRBV7-8; clone_size: .; j_call: TRBJ1-1; d_call: .; cdr3_nt: TGTGCCAGCAGCTTAGTCCGGTTGAACACTGAAGCTTTCTTT; cdr3_aa: CASSLVRLNTEAFF
v_call: TRBV11-2; clone_size: once; j_call: TRBJ2-3; d_call: .; cdr3_nt: TGTGCCAGCAGCTTAGAATTAGGGGGGGGTAGGACAGATACGCAGTATTTT; cdr3_aa: CASSLELGGGRTDTQYF
v_call: TRBV9; clone_size: .; j_call: TRBJ2-7; d_call: TRBD1; cdr3_nt: TGTGCCAGCAGCTCCGACAGGGGACTTGGGTACGAGCAGTACTTC; cdr3_aa: CASSSDRGLGYEQYF
v_call: TRBV6-6; clone_size: few; j_call: TRBJ1-1; d_call: TRBD1; cdr3_nt: TGTGCCAGTAGAGGACAGGGGGACACTGAAGCTTTCTTT; cdr3_aa: CASRGQGDTEAFF
v_call: TRBV6-5; clone_size: .; j_call: TRBJ2-7; d_call: .; cdr3_nt: TGTGCCAGCAGTTACGGAAGGGGCCCCTACGAGCAGTACTTC; cdr3_aa: CASSYGRGPYEQYF
v_call: TRBV6-1; clone_size: .; j_call: TRBJ2-3; d_call: .; cdr3_nt: TGTGCCAGCAGGCGGTCTAGCACAGATACGCAGTATTTT; cdr3_aa: CASRRSSTDTQYF
v_call: TRBV5-4; clone_size: .; j_call: TRBJ2-7; d_call: .; cdr3_nt: TGTGCCAGCAGCAATAGCGGCTCACCCTACGAGCAGTACTTC; cdr3_aa: CASSNSGSPYEQYF
v_call: TRBV6-6; clone_size: .; j_call: TRBJ1-1; d_call: TRBD1; cdr3_nt: TGTGCCAGCAGCCCCGGGACAGGAAAGACTGAAGCTTTCTTT; cdr3_aa: CASSPGTGKTEAFF
v_call: TRBV25-1; clone_size: .; j_call: TRBJ2-5; d_call: TRBD2; cdr3_nt: TGTGCCAGCAGTGAAATGCGGGGGAATCTGGAGACCCAGTACTTC; cdr3_aa: CASSEMRGNLETQYF
v_call: TRBV5-1; clone_size: .; j_call: TRBJ2-7; d_call: .; cdr3_nt: TGCGCCAGCAGCTTGAGGAGGGGCGAGCAGTACTTC; cdr3_aa: CASSLRRGEQYF
v_call: TRBV27; clone_size: .; j_call: TRBJ2-3; d_call: TRBD2; cdr3_nt: TGTGCCAGCAGCCCACTTGTACTAGCGGGGGGCACAGATACGCAGTATTTT; cdr3_aa: CASSPLVLAGGTDTQYF
v_call: TRBV11-2; clone_size: .; j_call: TRBJ1-4; d_call: .; cdr3_nt: TGTGCCAGCACCCAATCCGGGGTACCGGGGGGGGAAAAACTGTTTTTT; cdr3_aa: CASTQSGVPGGEKLFF
v_call: TRBV28; clone_size: .; j_call: TRBJ2-7; d_call: TRBD2; cdr3_nt: TGTGCCAGCAGGACGCGGGGGGCCGGGGAGCAGTACTTC; cdr3_aa: CASRTRGAGEQYF
v_call: TRBV2; clone_size: .; j_call: TRBJ2-2; d_call: TRBD1; cdr3_nt: TGTGCCAGCAGAGCCCGGGACAGGGGGCGTTGGGAGCTGTTTTTT; cdr3_aa: CASRARDRGRWELFF